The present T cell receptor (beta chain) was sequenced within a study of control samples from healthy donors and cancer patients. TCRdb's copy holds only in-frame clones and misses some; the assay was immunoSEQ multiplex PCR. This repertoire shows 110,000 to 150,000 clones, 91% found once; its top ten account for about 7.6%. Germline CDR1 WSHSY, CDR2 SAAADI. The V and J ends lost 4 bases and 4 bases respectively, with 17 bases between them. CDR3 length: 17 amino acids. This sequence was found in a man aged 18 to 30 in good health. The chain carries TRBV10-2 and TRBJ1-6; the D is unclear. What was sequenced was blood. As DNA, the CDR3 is TGCGCCAGCAGTGGAGCCGGGCCCGCTATTTATAATTCACCCCTCCACTTT. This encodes CASSGAGPAIYNSPLHF.